The present T cell receptor beta chain was sequenced within a study of response to subunit inactivated influenza vaccine. The CDR3 sequence is 17 residues long. CDR1 is MNHEY, CDR2 SVGAGI, per germline. V was pared by 2 bases and J by 4 bases, with 10 bases of the junction left unmatched. Study outcomes and limitations: The authors put forward the suggestion that each seasonal influenza vaccination may bring in only a limited number of new T cells.

TCRdb used MiXCR to reprocess the RT-PCR reads, holding one entry per CDR3 protein. The sample shows 600,000 to 850,000 distinct CDR3 sequences, 13% to 15% of them seen only once. About this clonotype: The antigen is undetermined.

The rearrangement links TRBV6-5 to TRBJ2-3; 9 bases match TRBD2. The clonotype comes from a man aged 50 or older who received an inactivated influenza vaccine. Sequences were derived from PBMCs from blood, sampled 14 to 15 days before vaccination. The CDR3 spells CASSYPSGGGASDTQYF. The DNA of the CDR3 is TGTGCCAGCAGTTACCCCTCCGGCGGGGGGGCCTCAGATACGCAGTATTTT.